These 11 T cell receptor beta chains originate from one sample sequenced in a study of identical twins. Each CDR3 protein gets one entry after TCRdb re-called the 5' RACE reads with MiXCR. The sample carries 300,000 to 400,000 distinct CDR3 sequences, 7% to 9.5% recorded once. Sequenced sample: naive T cells sorted from blood. The receptors stem from a woman aged 45-65 years in good health.

The genes are TRBV3-1 and TRBJ2-7; 9 nucleotides agree with TRBD1. Germline V gene data show CDR1 as LGHDT and CDR2 as YNNKEL (reference sequence). Trimming cost V 4 bases and J 3 bases; bases outside gene matches: 7. This CDR3 has 15 residues. The CDR3 is CASSRTGTGIYEQYF. The DNA of the CDR3 is TGTGCCAGCAGCCGGACCGGGACAGGGATCTACGAGCAGTACTTC.

The CDR3 DNA reads TGTGCCAGCAGTTCTAGTGTGGTTAGGGTCACTGAAGCTTTCTTT. Translation gives CASSSSVVRVTEAFF. The chain employs TRBV6-6 and TRBJ1-1; D not certain. The CDR3 sequence is 15 residues long. CDR1 and CDR2 from the germline V gene are MNHNY and SVGAGI (reference sequence). Trimming removed 4 bases at V and 4 bases at J, with 16 bases between.

This clonotype occurred many times. The chain links TRBV5-5 to TRBJ2-7; D is undetermined. The germline gives CDR1 SGHKS, CDR2 YYEKEE (reference sequence). CDR3 length: 15 amino acids. V was clipped by 4 bases and J by 0 bases, with 14 bases between them. The CDR3 DNA reads TGTGCCAGCAGCCCATCCCCCACTTACTCCTACGAGCAGTACTTC. This gives the protein CASSPSPTYSYEQYF.

This chain joins TRBV28 and TRBJ2-3; a weak D match, TRBD2 (5 bases). Trimming took 6 bases from V and 3 from J, leaving 16 bases between them. The germline V gene has CDR1 MDHEN and CDR2 SYDVKM. The CDR3 has 15 amino acids. The CDR3 nucleotides are TGTGCCAGCAGCTCGAATCAGCGGAAAACAGATACGCAGTATTTT. Amino acid sequence: CASSSNQRKTDTQYF.

This clonotype was seen many times. The CDR3 DNA reads as TGCAGCACTGCCCCGGGACAGTGGGCTTTCTTT. This translates into CSTAPGQWAFF. The chain couples TRBV29-1 to TRBJ1-1; TRBD1 matches 7 bases. Germline lookup yields CDR1 SQVTM and CDR2 ANQGSEA. This CDR3 comprises 11 residues. V trimming: 8 bases; J trimming: 11 bases; junction bases outside the gene matches: 11.

This clonotype was counted between two and nine times. The rearrangement links TRBV7-9 to TRBJ2-1; no clear D gene. V lost 3 bases to trimming and J lost 6 bases, with 6 bases between them. The length of the CDR3 is 12 residues. Germline V gives CDR1 SEHNR, CDR2 FQNEAQ (reference sequence). This chain's CDR3 is CASSLLINEQFF. The CDR3 DNA sequence: TGTGCCAGCAGCTTGCTTATCAATGAGCAGTTCTTC.

This clonotype was seen a few times. The V gene is TRBV20-1, the J gene TRBJ2-7; 11 bases map to TRBD1. V lost 3 bases and J lost 3; bases outside the gene matches: 4. The CDR3 extends over 14 amino acids. The V gene's germline CDR1 is DFQATT and CDR2 SNEGSKA (reference sequence). The CDR3 nucleotides are TGCAGTGCTAGCCACGGGACAGGGGGCTACGAGCAGTACTTC. Residues: CSASHGTGGYEQYF.

This clonotype has just a few counts. The V and J genes are TRBV6-5 and TRBJ2-3; 7 nucleotides line up with TRBD1. CDR3 length: 16 amino acids. Per germline, CDR1 MNHEY and CDR2 SVGAGI. V was clipped by 6 bases and J by 4 bases; unmatched bases: 13. CDR3 amino acids: CASSSMTGKNPDTQYF. In DNA, the CDR3 is TGTGCCAGCAGCTCGATGACAGGGAAGAATCCAGATACGCAGTATTTT.

This chain joins TRBV28 and TRBJ2-7; unclear D gene. The CDR3 has 12 residues. Trimming removed 5 bases from V and 2 bases from J, with 7 bases in between. In germline, CDR1 is MDHEN, CDR2 SYDVKM. The CDR3 region has the DNA TGTGCCAGCAGTCCAACAACCTACGAGCAGTACTTC. This translates into CASSPTTYEQYF.

The V call is TRBV7-2, the J call TRBJ2-7, with 8 bases fitting TRBD1. Germline loops: CDR1 SGHTA, CDR2 FQGNSA. Germline trimming cut 5 bases from V and 4 bases from J; bases unmatched to any gene: 10. This CDR3 is 15 amino acids long. CDR3 region: CASSPDRGGFYEQYF. In DNA form, the CDR3 reads TGTGCCAGCAGCCCAGACAGGGGAGGTTTTTACGAGCAGTACTTC. The full variable domain, in which reference TRBV7-2 and TRBJ2-7 provide the parts outside the CDR3, is GAGVSQSPSNKVTEKGKDVELRCDPISGHTALYWYRQSLGQGLEFLIYFQGNSAPDKSGLPSDRFSAERTGGSVSTLTIQRTQQEDSAVYLCASSPDRGGFYEQYFGPGTRLTVT.

This clonotype appeared many times. The chain combines TRBV27 with TRBJ2-1; the match to TRBD2 covers 9 bases. J was trimmed by 4 bases and V by 5 bases; bases with no gene match: 6. The germline V gene has CDR1 MNHEY and CDR2 SMNVEV (reference sequence). CDR3 length: 15 residues. CDR3 residues: CASSGVTSGYNEQFF. The CDR3 DNA is TGTGCCAGCAGTGGGGTGACTAGCGGTTACAATGAGCAGTTCTTC.